This TCR beta chain was retrieved from a study of shared clonotypes between healthy human individuals. Study details: CD4 naive cells filled three plates per donor, CD4 memory three, CD8 naive two and CD8 memory one.

Germline V CDR1 and CDR2: SGHRS, YFSETQ. Trimming shortened V by 4 bases and J by 1 base, and 17 bases separated the two germline ends. The length of the CDR3 is 16 residues. In the study's own analysis: Filtering differed since immunoSEQ provided only junctions, with no quality scores. Here immunoSEQ multiplex PCR was the method, and the copy in TCRdb shows in-frame clones only, minus some. V, J and clone size derive from that table, while D and trimming were established from the DNA sequence. The sample holds just over 2,000,000 clones, 85% to 95% seen once. The origin of this receptor is a man in his late teens or twenties in good health. The rearrangement uses TRBV5-1 and TRBJ2-5; D is possibly TRBD2 (6 bases). Sequencing was performed on naive CD4+ T cells sorted from blood. Subset of the sample: CD45RA+ positively selected. This CDR3 is CASSLSGLGGQETQYF. DNA of the CDR3: TGCGCCAGCAGCCTCTCGGGCCTGGGGGGCCAAGAGACCCAGTACTTC.